This is a list of T cell receptor beta chains from one sample in a study of identifying expanded T cells in peripheral blood. The data were produced by immunoSEQ multiplex PCR, yet TCRdb's version contains in-frame clones alone and is incomplete. The sample yields about 100,000 clones, approximately 88% seen once. The sequenced material came from blood. The source of these receptors is a person aged 18 to 70 in good health. CDR3s include the opening cysteine and the closing phenylalanine or tryptophan. A D gene is named only where the DNA matches it firmly. Where a row states a size, it is once, few, many or the class of an expanded clone; other rows omit it.

v_call: TRBV6-6; clone_size: once; j_call: TRBJ1-5; d_call: NA; cdr3_aa: CANQTRTGNQPQHF; cdr3_nt: TGTGCCAACCAGACGAGAACGGGCAATCAGCCCCAGCATTTT
v_call: TRBV6-1; clone_size: NA; j_call: TRBJ2-5; d_call: NA; cdr3_aa: CASSVEAGRETQYF; cdr3_nt: TGTGCCAGCAGTGTGGAGGCGGGGAGGGAGACCCAGTACTTC
v_call: TRBV6-1; clone_size: NA; j_call: TRBJ1-2; d_call: NA; cdr3_aa: CASSEVRYSGYTF; cdr3_nt: TGTGCCAGCAGTGAAGTAAGGTACTCTGGCTACACCTTC
v_call: TRBV6-5; clone_size: NA; j_call: TRBJ1-1; d_call: TRBD1; cdr3_aa: CASSEGTGPFF; cdr3_nt: TGTGCCAGTAGTGAAGGGACAGGACCTTTCTTT
v_call: TRBV15; clone_size: NA; j_call: TRBJ2-5; d_call: NA; cdr3_aa: CATSRDLRSAQETQYF; cdr3_nt: TGTGCCACCAGCAGAGATCTTCGTAGCGCCCAAGAGACCCAGTACTTC
v_call: TRBV9; clone_size: NA; j_call: TRBJ1-1; d_call: TRBD1; cdr3_aa: CASSGSGTANTEAFF; cdr3_nt: TGTGCCAGCAGCGGTTCCGGGACAGCGAACACTGAAGCTTTCTTT
v_call: TRBV5-1; clone_size: NA; j_call: TRBJ2-7; d_call: NA; cdr3_aa: CASSPRTASYEQYF; cdr3_nt: TGCGCCAGCAGCCCGAGGACGGCCTCCTACGAGCAGTACTTC
v_call: TRBV5-1; clone_size: NA; j_call: TRBJ2-7; d_call: NA; cdr3_aa: CASSLQLPASGEQYF; cdr3_nt: TGCGCCAGCAGCTTGCAATTACCGGCCTCTGGCGAGCAGTACTTC
v_call: TRBV6-5; clone_size: NA; j_call: TRBJ2-5; d_call: NA; cdr3_aa: CASSYGAYQETQYF; cdr3_nt: TGTGCCAGCAGTTACGGGGCGTACCAAGAGACCCAGTACTTC
v_call: TRBV7-2; clone_size: NA; j_call: TRBJ2-7; d_call: NA; cdr3_aa: CASSLSPSLYEQYF; cdr3_nt: TGTGCCAGCAGCTTATCTCCTAGCCTGTACGAGCAGTACTTC
v_call: TRBV7-8; clone_size: once; j_call: TRBJ2-2; d_call: NA; cdr3_aa: CASSFLRAGTGELFF; cdr3_nt: TGTGCCAGCAGCTTCCTCAGGGCAGGTACCGGGGAGCTGTTTTTT
v_call: TRBV5-5; clone_size: NA; j_call: TRBJ2-5; d_call: NA; cdr3_aa: CASSPGIGETQYF; cdr3_nt: TGTGCCAGCAGCCCCGGGATTGGGGAGACCCAGTACTTC
v_call: TRBV5-5; clone_size: NA; j_call: TRBJ2-3; d_call: TRBD1; cdr3_aa: CASSRTGGWLDTQYF; cdr3_nt: TGTGCCAGCAGTCGAACAGGGGGCTGGCTGGATACGCAGTATTTT
v_call: TRBV4-3; clone_size: NA; j_call: TRBJ2-5; d_call: NA; cdr3_aa: CASSQAPVGTQYF; cdr3_nt: TGCGCCAGCAGCCAAGCGCCGGTTGGGACCCAGTACTTC
v_call: TRBV5-1; clone_size: NA; j_call: TRBJ1-2; d_call: NA; cdr3_aa: CASGREANYGYTF; cdr3_nt: TGCGCCAGCGGTCGAGAAGCTAACTATGGCTACACCTTC
v_call: TRBV2; clone_size: NA; j_call: TRBJ2-3; d_call: TRBD2; cdr3_aa: CASKPAGITDTQYF; cdr3_nt: TGTGCCAGCAAGCCAGCGGGAATCACAGATACGCAGTATTTT
v_call: TRBV13; clone_size: NA; j_call: TRBJ1-1; d_call: TRBD1; cdr3_aa: CASSLTGEGEAFF; cdr3_nt: TGTGCCAGCAGCCTTACAGGGGAAGGGGAAGCTTTCTTT
v_call: TRBV5-1; clone_size: NA; j_call: TRBJ2-3; d_call: TRBD1; cdr3_aa: CASSLGQGATDTQYF; cdr3_nt: TGCGCCAGCAGCTTGGGTCAGGGGGCGACAGATACGCAGTATTTT
v_call: TRBV15; clone_size: NA; j_call: TRBJ1-3; d_call: TRBD1; cdr3_aa: CATSRGQGVGNTIYF; cdr3_nt: TGTGCCACCAGCAGGGGACAGGGGGTCGGAAACACCATATATTTT
v_call: TRBV12-5; clone_size: NA; j_call: TRBJ1-1; d_call: TRBD1; cdr3_aa: CASGPGTGGRNTEAFF; cdr3_nt: TGTGCTAGTGGTCCAGGGACAGGGGGCCGGAACACTGAAGCTTTCTTT
v_call: TRBV10-2; clone_size: once; j_call: TRBJ1-5; d_call: TRBD1; cdr3_aa: CASSSTGVWQPQHF; cdr3_nt: TGCGCCAGTTCCAGTACAGGGGTCTGGCAGCCCCAGCATTTT
v_call: TRBV6-1; clone_size: NA; j_call: TRBJ1-2; d_call: NA; cdr3_aa: CASSGGRYGYTF; cdr3_nt: TGTGCCAGCAGTGGGGGACGGTATGGCTACACCTTC
v_call: TRBV30; clone_size: once; j_call: TRBJ1-2; d_call: TRBD1; cdr3_aa: CAWSVGTVSGYTF; cdr3_nt: TGTGCCTGGAGTGTAGGGACAGTAAGTGGCTACACCTTC
v_call: TRBV15; clone_size: NA; j_call: TRBJ1-5; d_call: NA; cdr3_aa: CAIQGPQANQPQHF; cdr3_nt: TGTGCCATTCAAGGCCCCCAGGCCAATCAGCCCCAGCATTTT
v_call: TRBV9; clone_size: NA; j_call: TRBJ2-3; d_call: TRBD2; cdr3_aa: CASSVSGGAGDTQYF; cdr3_nt: TGTGCCAGCAGCGTTAGCGGGGGGGCGGGAGATACGCAGTATTTT
v_call: TRBV19; clone_size: few; j_call: TRBJ2-5; d_call: TRBD2; cdr3_aa: CASRRQLADQETQYF; cdr3_nt: TGTGCCAGTAGGCGCCAACTAGCGGACCAAGAGACCCAGTACTTC
v_call: TRBV29-1; clone_size: NA; j_call: TRBJ2-2; d_call: NA; cdr3_aa: CSVRPNTGELFF; cdr3_nt: TGCAGCGTTCGACCGAACACCGGGGAGCTGTTTTTT
v_call: TRBV15; clone_size: NA; j_call: TRBJ2-5; d_call: NA; cdr3_aa: CATSSGRKFQETQYF; cdr3_nt: TGTGCCACCAGCAGTGGACGGAAATTCCAAGAGACCCAGTACTTC
v_call: TRBV19; clone_size: NA; j_call: TRBJ1-4; d_call: NA; cdr3_aa: CASSTRTATNEKLFF; cdr3_nt: TGTGCCAGTAGTACCCGAACTGCAACTAATGAAAAACTGTTTTTT
v_call: TRBV6-5; clone_size: few; j_call: TRBJ1-2; d_call: NA; cdr3_aa: CASSLGRSYGYTF; cdr3_nt: TGTGCCAGCAGCTTGGGACGGAGCTATGGCTACACCTTC
v_call: TRBV4-1; clone_size: NA; j_call: TRBJ1-2; d_call: NA; cdr3_aa: CASSQSQGPSNYGYTF; cdr3_nt: TGCGCCAGCAGCCAGTCCCAGGGGCCTTCTAACTATGGCTACACCTTC
v_call: TRBV7-8; clone_size: NA; j_call: TRBJ1-5; d_call: NA; cdr3_aa: CASSLDPPGHRNQPQHF; cdr3_nt: TGTGCCAGCAGCTTGGACCCTCCGGGACACCGTAATCAGCCCCAGCATTTT
v_call: TRBV11-3; clone_size: NA; j_call: TRBJ2-2; d_call: TRBD2; cdr3_aa: CASRLAGATGELFF; cdr3_nt: TGTGCCAGTCGATTGGCGGGAGCCACCGGGGAGCTGTTTTTT
v_call: TRBV9; clone_size: few; j_call: TRBJ2-6; d_call: NA; cdr3_aa: CASSPSGANVLTF; cdr3_nt: TGTGCCAGCAGCCCTTCCGGGGCCAACGTCCTGACTTTC
v_call: TRBV6-6; clone_size: NA; j_call: TRBJ1-4; d_call: TRBD1; cdr3_aa: CASSLGQGGEKLFF; cdr3_nt: TGTGCCAGCAGTTTGGGACAGGGAGGTGAAAAACTGTTTTTT
v_call: TRBV9; clone_size: NA; j_call: TRBJ2-7; d_call: NA; cdr3_aa: CASSVEDSYEQYF; cdr3_nt: TGTGCCAGCAGCGTAGAGGACTCCTACGAGCAGTACTTC
v_call: TRBV2; clone_size: NA; j_call: TRBJ2-1; d_call: NA; cdr3_aa: CASRLSTSAYEQFF; cdr3_nt: TGTGCCAGCAGGTTATCAACCTCGGCGTATGAGCAGTTCTTC
v_call: TRBV18; clone_size: NA; j_call: TRBJ2-5; d_call: NA; cdr3_aa: CASSPPTQETQYF; cdr3_nt: TGTGCCAGCTCCCCACCGACCCAAGAGACCCAGTACTTC
v_call: TRBV11-2; clone_size: NA; j_call: TRBJ1-1; d_call: NA; cdr3_aa: CASSLALGITEAFF; cdr3_nt: TGTGCCAGCAGCTTAGCTTTAGGGATAACTGAAGCTTTCTTT
v_call: TRBV7-2; clone_size: NA; j_call: TRBJ2-3; d_call: NA; cdr3_aa: CASSSQTGKVTQYF; cdr3_nt: TGTGCCAGCAGCTCCCAGACCGGGAAGGTTACGCAGTATTTT
v_call: TRBV18; clone_size: NA; j_call: TRBJ1-4; d_call: NA; cdr3_aa: CASSPREGGDEKLFF; cdr3_nt: TGTGCCAGCTCACCACGTGAGGGAGGGGATGAAAAACTGTTTTTT
v_call: TRBV6-6; clone_size: once; j_call: TRBJ1-5; d_call: TRBD1; cdr3_aa: CASSTGTGGGNQPQHF; cdr3_nt: TGTGCCAGCAGTACAGGGACAGGGGGTGGGAATCAGCCCCAGCATTTT
v_call: TRBV19; clone_size: once; j_call: TRBJ1-2; d_call: TRBD1; cdr3_aa: CASSTPGQLGSNYGYTF; cdr3_nt: TGTGCCAGTAGTACACCGGGACAGCTAGGATCGAACTATGGCTACACCTTC
v_call: TRBV9; clone_size: NA; j_call: TRBJ1-2; d_call: NA; cdr3_aa: CASSGGANYGYTF; cdr3_nt: TGTGCCAGCAGCGGGGGAGCTAACTATGGCTACACCTTC
v_call: TRBV27; clone_size: NA; j_call: TRBJ2-7; d_call: NA; cdr3_aa: CASSLKGPYEQYF; cdr3_nt: TGTGCCAGCAGTTTAAAGGGCCCCTACGAGCAGTACTTC
v_call: TRBV18; clone_size: NA; j_call: TRBJ2-5; d_call: NA; cdr3_aa: CASSPEKTQYF; cdr3_nt: TGTGCCAGCTCACCAGAAAAGACCCAGTACTTC